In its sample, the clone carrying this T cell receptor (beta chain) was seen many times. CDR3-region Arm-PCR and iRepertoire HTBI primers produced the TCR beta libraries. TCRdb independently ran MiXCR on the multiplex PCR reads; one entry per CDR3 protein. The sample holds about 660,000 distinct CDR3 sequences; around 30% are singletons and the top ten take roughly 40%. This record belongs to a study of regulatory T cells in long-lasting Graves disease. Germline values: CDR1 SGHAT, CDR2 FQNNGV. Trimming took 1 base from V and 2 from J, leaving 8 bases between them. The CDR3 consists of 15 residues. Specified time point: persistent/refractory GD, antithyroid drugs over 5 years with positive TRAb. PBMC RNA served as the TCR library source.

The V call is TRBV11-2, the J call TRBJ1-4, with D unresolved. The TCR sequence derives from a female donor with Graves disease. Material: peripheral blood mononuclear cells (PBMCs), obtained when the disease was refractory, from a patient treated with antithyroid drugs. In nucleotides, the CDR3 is TGTGCCAGCAGCTTAGGGGCTGGGACTAATGAAAAACTGTTTTTT. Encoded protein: CASSLGAGTNEKLFF.